This paragraph reports one T cell receptor (beta chain). What it binds is unknown. The sample contains more than one DNA sequence encoding this CDR3. These data originate in a study of cytomegalovirus exposure and HLA in healthy donors. Study-level findings and limits: Across donors, most TCRs were seen rarely, yet some public ones were widespread.

Per the germline V gene, CDR1 is SGDLS and CDR2 is YYNGEE. The ends were cut back, 3 bases at V and 7 bases at J, with 8 bases in the middle. The CDR3 totals 12 residues. Produced via immunoSEQ multiplex PCR; TCRdb's table is partial and in-frame only. The table lists over 200,000 clones, around 88% of them singletons, with 2.9% in the top ten. The chain is built from TRBV9 and TRBJ2-1, with D possibly being TRBD2 (6 bases). This TCR derives from a woman under 30 in good health and CMV-seronegative. Sequenced input: PBMCs. CDR3 in amino acids: CASSAGGNEQFF. CDR3 bases: TGTGCCAGCAGCGCTGGAGGGAATGAGCAGTTCTTC.